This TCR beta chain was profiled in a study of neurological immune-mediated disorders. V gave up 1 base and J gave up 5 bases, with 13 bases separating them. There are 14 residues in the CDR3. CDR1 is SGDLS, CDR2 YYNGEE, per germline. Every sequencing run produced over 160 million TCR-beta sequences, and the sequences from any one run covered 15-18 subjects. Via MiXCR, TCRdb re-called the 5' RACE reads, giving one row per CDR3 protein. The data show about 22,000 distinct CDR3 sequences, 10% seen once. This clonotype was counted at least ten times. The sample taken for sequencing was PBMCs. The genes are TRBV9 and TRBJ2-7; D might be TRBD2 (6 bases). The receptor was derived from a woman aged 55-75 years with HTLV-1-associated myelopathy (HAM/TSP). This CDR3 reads CASSVQGLSDEQYF. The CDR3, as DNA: TGTGCCAGCAGCGTACAGGGACTTAGTGACGAGCAGTACTTC.